This TCR beta chain was sequenced during a study of T cells after yellow fever vaccination. Overall study: Any fraction with a low cell number was prepared using SMART-Seq v4 Ultra Low Input.

This CDR3 is built from 16 residues. The ends were cut back, 4 bases at V and 7 bases at J, with 20 bases in the middle. The germline V gene has CDR1 SGHRS and CDR2 YFSETQ. Whole-study findings and limits: The bulk population could contribute abundant contaminating clonotypes to FACS-sorted repertoires.

This clonotype was found many times. Its specificity is unknown. TCRdb called the 5' RACE reads again in MiXCR, with one record for every CDR3 protein. The top ten clones hold approximately 19% of a sample with 250,000 to 350,000 distinct CDR3 sequences, around 4.5% of them seen once. Sequenced material: PBMCs, taken 15 days after the yellow fever booster vaccination. V gene TRBV5-1 combines with J gene TRBJ1-4, with D unclear. The receptor was derived from a man aged 18 to 35 who received the YFV17D yellow fever vaccine. The CDR3 loop reads CASSRTGPGEGEKLFF. Here the CDR3 DNA reads TGCGCCAGCAGCCGTACTGGTCCCGGCGAAGGTGAAAAACTGTTTTTT.